Presented here are 23 T cell receptor beta chains from one specimen sequenced in a study of long-term antiretroviral therapy in people with HIV. Run at survey level, the immunoSEQ assay was version v3.0. TCRdb's table, derived via immunoSEQ multiplex PCR, lists solely in-frame clones and lacks some. The sample lists over 25,000 clones, 93% occurring once. This sample comprised unsorted PBMCs, obtained 6.2 years after starting antiretroviral therapy. These receptor sequences come from a man aged 35-49 years with HIV.

CDR3 residues: CASSSRGRPDTQYF. DNA for the CDR3: TGTGCCAGCAGTAGTAGGGGGCGCCCAGATACGCAGTATTTT. The chain joins TRBV27 to TRBJ2-3; 7 bases line up with TRBD1. CDR1 and CDR2 (germline): MNHEY, SMNVEV (reference sequence). There are 14 residues in the CDR3. V was pared by 5 bases and J by 4 bases, with 6 bases of the junction left unmatched.

The CDR3 nucleotides are TGTGCCAGCAGCTCAAAGGATTTCACAGATACGCAGTATTTT. This sequence encodes CASSSKDFTDTQYF. The chain links TRBV27 to TRBJ2-3; no clear D. The CDR3 is made up of 14 amino acids. The V gene's germline CDR1 is MNHEY and CDR2 SMNVEV (reference sequence). The V gene lost 6 bases and the J gene lost 2 bases, with 12 bases spanning the gap.

V usage is TRBV9 and J usage is TRBJ2-2; D is unclear. From germline, CDR1 is SGDLS and CDR2 YYNGEE. V was shortened by 1 base and J by 3 bases, with 7 bases between the two germline ends. The CDR3 loop spans 14 amino acids. The CDR3 nucleotides are TGTGCCAGCAGCGTATCACCGGACACCGGGGAGCTGTTTTTT. It yields the protein CASSVSPDTGELFF.

The chain combines TRBV7-2 with TRBJ2-5; 8 nucleotides align to TRBD2. J gave up 4 bases and V 1 base, and 5 bases lay outside the gene matches. The CDR3 is 15 amino acids. From germline, CDR1 is SGHTA and CDR2 FQGNSA. Here the CDR3 reads CASSLGSGRGETQYF. The CDR3 DNA reads TGTGCCAGCAGCTTAGGGAGCGGGAGAGGAGAGACCCAGTACTTC.

The J gene is TRBJ1-6, the V gene TRBV19, with D perhaps TRBD1 (5 bases). The germline V gene has CDR1 LNHDA and CDR2 SQIVND (reference sequence). Trimming stripped 5 bases from V and 0 bases from J, with 11 bases between. The CDR3 sequence is 16 residues long. The CDR3 nucleotides are TGTGCCAGTAGTTTTAAAGGGGACTCCTATAATTCACCCCTCCACTTT. This translates into CASSFKGDSYNSPLHF.

This clone was found a few times. The rearrangement uses TRBV7-3 and TRBJ1-2; D is ambiguous. The CDR3 contains 14 residues. V was clipped by 2 bases and J by 0 bases, with 7 bases between them. Germline V gene lookup returns CDR1 SGHTA and CDR2 FQGTGA. The CDR3 nucleotides are TGTGCCAGCAGCTTAGGTCGCTCTAACTATGGCTACACCTTC. Amino acids: CASSLGRSNYGYTF.

The V call is TRBV5-1, the J call TRBJ1-1; the D gene is possibly TRBD1 (6 bases). Germline CDR1 reads SGHRS; CDR2 reads YFSETQ. Deletions cut 0 bases from V and 4 bases from J, with 13 bases between. This CDR3 is built from 15 residues. In DNA form, the CDR3 reads TGCGCCAGCAGCTTGGGTCAGGGGCTGAGCACTGAAGCTTTCTTT. Its translation is CASSLGQGLSTEAFF.

The chain links TRBV6-5 to TRBJ2-1; 7 bases fit TRBD2. The V and J ends lost 8 bases and 6 bases, in that order; junction bases with no gene match: 13. Germline CDR1 reads MNHEY; CDR2 reads SVGAGI. There are 15 residues in the CDR3. CDR3 nucleotide sequence: TGTGCCAGCTCTCCACTGAGCGGGATGTCCAATGAGCAGTTCTTC. Translation gives CASSPLSGMSNEQFF.

This chain uses TRBV10-2 with TRBJ2-7; 10 bases map to TRBD2. Trimming at V came to 5 bases and at J to 4 bases, leaving 5 bases not matched to a gene. This CDR3 comprises 14 residues. Germline V gives CDR1 WSHSY, CDR2 SAAADI. This CDR3 is CASSPSGSMYEQYF. The CDR3 nucleotides read TGCGCCAGCAGTCCTAGCGGGAGCATGTACGAGCAGTACTTC.

This CDR3 is CASSFDGSRV. The CDR3 DNA follows: TGTGCCAGCAGCTTCGACGGGTCACGGGTA. V and J are TRBV11-3 and TRBJ2-7; D unresolved. This CDR3 is 10 amino acids long. The V gene's germline CDR1 is SGHNT and CDR2 YENEEA.

The chain joins TRBV20-1 to TRBJ2-3; D is uncertain. This CDR3 is built from 11 residues. The ends were cut back, 6 bases at V and 9 bases at J, with 13 bases in the middle. Germline CDR1 is DFQATT and CDR2 is SNEGSKA (reference sequence). The CDR3 reads CSASDEPTQYF. In nucleotides, the CDR3 is TGCAGTGCCTCAGATGAACCAACGCAGTATTTT.

The V gene is TRBV6-1, the J gene TRBJ1-5; 9 bases are a match to TRBD1. The CDR3 sequence is 13 residues long. V shed 4 bases and J 7 bases; nucleotides not matched to a gene: 2. The germline CDR1 and CDR2 sequences are MNHNS and SASEGT. The CDR3 here is CASSVTGGQPQHF. The CDR3, as DNA: TGTGCCAGCAGTGTGACAGGGGGACAGCCCCAGCATTTT.

The chain links TRBV9 to TRBJ1-2; 10 bases fit TRBD1. V shed 0 bases, J shed 2 bases, and the junction held 13 bases outside the gene matches. The CDR3 runs to 19 residues. The germline V gene has CDR1 SGDLS and CDR2 YYNGEE. This CDR3 is CASSVVGPGQGPTNYGYTF. The CDR3 bases are TGTGCCAGCAGCGTAGTAGGGCCGGGACAGGGGCCAACAAACTATGGCTACACCTTC.

The V gene is TRBV7-9, the J gene TRBJ2-1; D perhaps matches TRBD1 (6 bases). The germline V gene encodes CDR1 SEHNR and CDR2 FQNEAQ (reference sequence). The CDR3 has 12 amino acids. V lost 5 bases to trimming and J lost 14 bases, with 16 bases between them. The CDR3, as DNA: TGTGCCAGCAGCCCCGCCGGGACACCGGAGTTCTTC. Amino acid sequence: CASSPAGTPEFF.

The J gene is TRBJ2-1, the V gene TRBV5-6; 7 nucleotides align to TRBD2. The CDR3 length is 15 residues. V lost 1 base and J lost 7; bases outside the gene matches: 8. Germline V gives CDR1 SGHDT, CDR2 YYEEEE. CDR3 in amino acids: CASSLMITRENEQFF. CDR3 in DNA: TGTGCCAGCAGCTTGATGATTACGCGGGAGAATGAGCAGTTCTTC.

The gene calls are TRBV6-5 and TRBJ1-2, with 7 bases that match TRBD1. The CDR3 has 13 amino acids. Per the germline V gene, CDR1 is MNHEY and CDR2 is SVGAGI. V lost 5 bases and J lost 1; bases outside the gene matches: 1. This CDR3 reads CASSRQGNYGYTF. In DNA form, the CDR3 reads TGTGCCAGCAGTCGACAGGGTAACTATGGCTACACCTTC.

This chain connects TRBV6-5 to TRBJ1-4; possibly TRBD1 for D (6 bases). Germline V gene sequence: CDR1 MNHEY, CDR2 SVGAGI. CDR3 length: 15 amino acids. The germline V and J ends were trimmed by 6 bases and 8 bases, with 19 bases remaining between them. The CDR3 nucleotides read TGTGCCAGCAGCCTTGTGGGGGGCGCTGGGGAAAAACTGTTTTTT. Translated, it gives CASSLVGGAGEKLFF.

The chain recombines TRBV6-1 with TRBJ1-3; 7 nucleotides agree with TRBD1. Germline V lookup: CDR1 MNHNS, CDR2 SASEGT. V lost 8 bases to trimming and J lost 0 bases; unmatched junction nucleotides: 1. This CDR3 contains 13 residues. The CDR3 reads CASGTVSGNTIYF. Written as DNA, the CDR3 is TGTGCCAGCGGGACAGTCTCTGGAAACACCATATATTTT.

The rearrangement joins TRBV6-6 to TRBJ1-2; no reliable D call. Trimming left V 8 bases short and J 4 bases short, with 20 bases between. The CDR3 covers 15 residues. The germline V gene has CDR1 MNHNY and CDR2 SVGAGI (reference sequence). The CDR3 DNA is TGTGCCAGCTCCCTTTACGCCGGTACCGGCTATGGCTACACCTTC. This sequence encodes CASSLYAGTGYGYTF.

This chain uses TRBV4-3 with TRBJ2-7; D might be TRBD2 (5 bases). Trimming stripped 1 base from V and 0 bases from J, with 10 bases between. This CDR3 region has 15 residues. CDR1 and CDR2 (germline): LGHNA, YSLEER. CDR3 nucleotide sequence: TGCGCCAGCAGCCAAGGGACTGTCCGCTCCTACGAGCAGTACTTC. This sequence encodes CASSQGTVRSYEQYF.

The chain links TRBV7-9 to TRBJ2-6, with 7 bases aligning to TRBD1. V lost 5 bases and J lost 0; bases outside the gene matches: 10. The CDR3 consists of 18 residues. Per germline, CDR1 SEHNR and CDR2 FQNEAQ (reference sequence). DNA of the CDR3: TGTGCCAGCAGCAGAGGGACAGAGAATCTCTCTGGGGCCAACGTCCTGACTTTC. It specifies CASSRGTENLSGANVLTF.

The sample holds a few counts of this clone. The gene calls are TRBV11-1 and TRBJ2-2; D might be TRBD1 (6 bases). Germline V gene data show CDR1 as SGHAT and CDR2 as FQDESV (reference sequence). V lost 8 bases and J 7 bases, leaving 14 bases between the germline ends. The CDR3 spans 13 residues. The CDR3 DNA reads TGTGCCAGCGGGACACCAGGGAACGGGGAGCTGTTTTTT. This translates into CASGTPGNGELFF.

As to this clone: Other DNA sequences in this sample translate to the same CDR3. This chain links TRBV11-2 with TRBJ2-5; 7 bases fit TRBD2. The germline V gene encodes CDR1 SGHAT and CDR2 FQNNGV. The V gene end was trimmed by 2 bases and the J gene end by 5 bases; junction bases not matched to a gene: 2. The CDR3 contains 13 residues. CDR3 in DNA: TGTGCCAGCAGCTTAATCGGGGGGGAGACCCAGTACTTC. Amino acid sequence: CASSLIGGETQYF. Full variable domain (rest looked up from reference TRBV11-2 and TRBJ2-5): EAGVAQSPRYKIIEKRQSVAFWCNPISGHATLYWYQQILGQGPKLLIQFQNNGVVDDSQLPKDRFSAERLKGVDSTLKIQPAKLEDSAVYLCASSLIGGETQYFGPGTRLLVL.